The 13 T cell receptor beta chains reported below all come from one sample, sequenced in a study of beta chain features in type 1 diabetes (dated by TCRdb to the late 2010s). Receptor amplification or capture employed the immunoSEQ multiplex PCR assay. The entire amount of isolated RNA was reverse transcribed using the High Capacity cDNA Reverse Transcription Kit, so the sequenced TCRB transcripts were expressed ones. As stored in TCRdb, this immuneACCESS dataset retains in-frame rearrangements with V and J assigned. A fraction of the clones does not appear; measured against another copy, unresolved V genes explain less than half of the discrepancy, and the remainder lacks a known reason. For this sample the table gives a few hundred thousand clones, of which under 20% were detected only once. Approximately 0.086% of the sample rests with the top ten. Study-wide conclusions, independent of this receptor: A moderate but significant shortening of TCRB CDR3 length was observed in type 1 diabetes patients in all four CD4+ subsets.

Their cognate antigens are unknown. The sequenced sample consisted of naive CD4+ T cells from blood. This specimen's cell subset or site label, interpreted: true naive CD4+ T cells. These receptor sequences come from a man aged 25 to 45 with type 1 diabetes.

This clone has only a few counts. The chain uses TRBV30 and TRBJ2-5; TRBD2 aligns across 12 bases. The CDR3 extends over 17 amino acids. Per germline, CDR1 GTSNPN and CDR2 SVGIG (reference sequence). The V and J ends lost 2 bases and 9 bases, in that order; junction bases with no gene match: 16. As DNA, the CDR3 is TGTGCCTGGAGTCCTCCGAGACTAGCGGGGGCGATTGGGGCCCAGTACTTC. It is translated as CAWSPPRLAGAIGAQYF.

This chain uses TRBV7-2 with TRBJ1-2; a possible D gene is TRBD1 (6 bases). This CDR3 comprises 15 residues. The germline gives CDR1 SGHTA, CDR2 FQGNSA. V lost 5 bases, J lost 4 bases, and 17 bases lay in between. CDR3 in DNA: TGTGCCAGCAGCATTAACATCCAGGGGCTCTATGGCTACACCTTC. This translates into CASSINIQGLYGYTF.

This clone has just a few counts. V usage is TRBV21-1 and J usage is TRBJ1-1; TRBD1, the table's D call, was not compared with the DNA. TRBV21-1 is a listed pseudogene. The CDR3 has 14 amino acids. CDR3 sequence (DNA): TGTGCCAGCAGCAGGCCAGGGGCGCAGGCCGAAGCTTTCTTT. The encoded protein is CASSRPGAQAEAFF.

This rearrangement joins TRBV9 to TRBJ1-1; D is perhaps TRBD1 (6 bases). This CDR3 comprises 14 residues. Trimming took 0 bases from V and 1 from J, leaving 7 bases between them. The germline CDR1 and CDR2 sequences are SGDLS and YYNGEE. The CDR3 loop is CASSVGTANTEAFF. For the CDR3, the DNA is TGTGCCAGCAGCGTAGGGACAGCGAACACTGAAGCTTTCTTT.

The chain recombines TRBV2 with TRBJ1-1, with TRBD1 identical over 8 bases. Germline trimming cut 10 bases from V and 1 base from J; bases unmatched to any gene: 11. The V gene's germline CDR1 is SNHLY and CDR2 FYNNEI. The CDR3 runs 15 residues. In DNA, the CDR3 is TGTGCCACCCAGGGGGCAGGATACTCGAACACTGAAGCTTTCTTT. The encoded protein is CATQGAGYSNTEAFF.

This sequence joins TRBV2 and TRBJ2-5; D is unresolved. V was cut by 6 bases and J by 2 bases, with 13 bases left in between. Germline V gives CDR1 SNHLY, CDR2 FYNNEI. This CDR3 contains 14 residues. The CDR3 loop reads CASRGIQYQETQYF. CDR3 sequence (DNA): TGTGCCAGCAGGGGGATCCAGTATCAAGAGACCCAGTACTTC.

The CDR3 loop reads CASREAGVGWETQYF. In DNA, the CDR3 is TGCGCCAGCAGAGAAGCGGGAGTGGGATGGGAGACCCAGTACTTC. This chain joins TRBV5-1 and TRBJ2-5; TRBD2 agrees at 8 bases. This CDR3 has 15 amino acids. Germline CDR1 is SGHRS and CDR2 is YFSETQ. V shed 5 bases, J shed 5 bases, and the junction held 11 bases outside the gene matches.

The chain links TRBV13 to TRBJ2-2, with D possibly being TRBD1 (6 bases). Germline V lookup: CDR1 PRHDT, CDR2 FYEKMQ (reference sequence). The CDR3 is 15 amino acids. V lost 5 bases, J lost 4 bases, and 14 bases lay in between. The CDR3 sequence is CASSPTGSSTGELFF. For the CDR3, the DNA is TGTGCCAGCAGCCCCACAGGGTCTAGCACCGGGGAGCTGTTTTTT. The full variable domain, its missing parts supplied by reference TRBV13 and TRBJ2-2, is AAGVIQSPRHLIKEKRETATLKCYPIPRHDTVYWYQQGPGQDPQFLISFYEKMQSDKGSIPDRFSAQQFSDYHSELNMSSLELGDSALYFCASSPTGSSTGELFFGEGSRLTVL.

This clone was found a few times. The rearrangement links TRBV7-9 to TRBJ2-3, with 8 bases matching TRBD1. The germline gives CDR1 SEHNR, CDR2 FQNEAQ (reference sequence). CDR3 length: 14 amino acids. The junction had 5 bases not matched to a gene; V was cut back by 5 bases and J by 4 bases. In nucleotides, the CDR3 is TGTGCCAGCAGCCCCGGACAGGGTCCAGATACGCAGTATTTT. This codes for CASSPGQGPDTQYF.

In this sample, this clone turned up a few times. The chain joins TRBV29-1 to TRBJ2-3, with 12 bases lining up with TRBD2. This CDR3 has 14 amino acids. Germline trimming cut 4 bases from V and 4 bases from J; bases unmatched to any gene: 3. Germline CDR1 SQVTM, CDR2 ANQGSEA. CDR3 sequence (DNA): TGCAGCGTTGGACTAGCGGGAGACCCAGATACGCAGTATTTT. Protein: CSVGLAGDPDTQYF.

The sample holds a few counts of this clone. V is TRBV5-1 and J is TRBJ1-2; TRBD1 is a possible D gene (5 bases). V was trimmed by 1 base and J by 4 bases, leaving 11 bases between them. This CDR3 spans 14 amino acids. Germline CDR1 reads SGHRS; CDR2 reads YFSETQ. CDR3 region: CASSLSSDSYGYTF. DNA of the CDR3: TGCGCCAGCAGCTTGTCGTCCGACAGCTATGGCTACACCTTC.

This chain links TRBV30 with TRBJ1-2; no firm D call. The CDR3 extends over 13 amino acids. The germline CDR1 and CDR2 sequences are GTSNPN and SVGIG (reference sequence). Trimming removed 0 bases from V and 4 bases from J, with 9 bases in between. CDR3 region: CAWSVGQFYGYTF. In nucleotides, the CDR3 is TGTGCCTGGAGTGTTGGGCAGTTCTATGGCTACACCTTC. Full variable domain (rest looked up from reference TRBV30 and TRBJ1-2): SQTIHQWPATLVQPVGSPLSLECTVEGTSNPNLYWYRQAAGRGLQLLFYSVGIGQISSEVPQNLSASRPQDRQFILSSKKLLLSDSGFYLCAWSVGQFYGYTFGSGTRLTVV.

This clone was counted a few times. The CDR3 sequence: CASSPRDGGYTF. CDR3 DNA: TGTGCCAGCAGCCCCCGGGACGGTGGCTACACCTTC. V and J are TRBV7-8 and TRBJ1-2; possibly TRBD1 for D (5 bases). CDR1 is SGHVS, CDR2 FQNEAQ, per germline. V lost 5 bases and J lost 7, with 11 bases in between. The CDR3 loop spans 12 amino acids.